A selection of T cell receptor beta chains follows, all from one sample in a study of blood T cells in healthy people across ages. Via MiXCR, TCRdb re-called the 5' RACE reads, giving one row per CDR3 protein. This table has some 1,500,000 distinct CDR3 sequences, 35% to 45% appearing once. The sequenced sample consisted of blood. Every receptor here comes from a woman under 30 in good health. The CDR3 runs from the conserved cysteine through the conserved F or W.

J: TRBJ1-5
V: TRBV6-5
CDR3: CASSHQGRPNQPQHF

J: TRBJ2-1
V: TRBV7-6
CDR3: CASSLREWDNEQFF

J: TRBJ2-1
V: TRBV4-1
CDR3: CASSQDNRGYNEQFF

J: TRBJ1-6
V: TRBV6-4
CDR3: CASSDSKGAENSPLHF

J: TRBJ2-3
V: TRBV6-5
CDR3: CASSYTTTGDTQYF

J: TRBJ1-6
V: TRBV20-1
CDR3: CSAWTDQYNSPLHF

J: TRBJ1-2
V: TRBV6-6
CDR3: CASRFVDREVYGYTF

J: TRBJ1-1
V: TRBV6-5
CDR3: CASYRGNTEAFF

J: TRBJ2-3
V: TRBV20-1
CDR3: CSASPQRMTSGFTDTQYF

J: TRBJ2-5
V: TRBV10-3
CDR3: CAISEVGAEETQYF

J: TRBJ2-7
V: TRBV10-2
CDR3: CASSDRTSDEQYF

J: TRBJ1-1
V: TRBV6-5
CDR3: CASSYSSRGDSEAFF

J: TRBJ1-5
V: TRBV12-5
CDR3: CASALGGSGQPQHF

J: TRBJ2-7
V: TRBV5-1
CDR3: CASSKDVFEQYF

J: .
V: TRBV21-1
CDR3: CASSHGAAEQYF

J: TRBJ1-5
V: TRBV14
CDR3: CAGSFTGSQPQHF

J: TRBJ2-1
V: TRBV19
CDR3: CASSIRLAGSTHYNEQFF

J: TRBJ2-3
V: TRBV12-3/TRBV12-4
CDR3: CASSLGLARADTQYF

J: TRBJ1-4
V: TRBV20-1
CDR3: CSARGATSEKLFF

J: TRBJ2-3
V: TRBV5-1
CDR3: CASSFGTSGYTDTQYF

J: TRBJ1-4
V: TRBV12-5
CDR3: CASGFGGQGLDEKLFF

J: TRBJ2-1
V: TRBV2
CDR3: CASSEAQGVFF

J: TRBJ1-4
V: TRBV18
CDR3: CASAPGQGEKLFF

J: TRBJ2-5
V: TRBV5-1
CDR3: CASSLATSGIHNEQYF

J: TRBJ2-1
V: TRBV2
CDR3: CASSDEVLTYNEQFF

J: TRBJ2-3
V: TRBV20-1
CDR3: CSAGTSGGHSDTQYF

J: TRBJ2-1
V: TRBV7-9
CDR3: CASSLAMGLRASYNEQFF

J: TRBJ1-2
V: TRBV18
CDR3: CASSPSLSLYGYTF

J: TRBJ2-3
V: TRBV5-1
CDR3: CASSFYPSADTQYF